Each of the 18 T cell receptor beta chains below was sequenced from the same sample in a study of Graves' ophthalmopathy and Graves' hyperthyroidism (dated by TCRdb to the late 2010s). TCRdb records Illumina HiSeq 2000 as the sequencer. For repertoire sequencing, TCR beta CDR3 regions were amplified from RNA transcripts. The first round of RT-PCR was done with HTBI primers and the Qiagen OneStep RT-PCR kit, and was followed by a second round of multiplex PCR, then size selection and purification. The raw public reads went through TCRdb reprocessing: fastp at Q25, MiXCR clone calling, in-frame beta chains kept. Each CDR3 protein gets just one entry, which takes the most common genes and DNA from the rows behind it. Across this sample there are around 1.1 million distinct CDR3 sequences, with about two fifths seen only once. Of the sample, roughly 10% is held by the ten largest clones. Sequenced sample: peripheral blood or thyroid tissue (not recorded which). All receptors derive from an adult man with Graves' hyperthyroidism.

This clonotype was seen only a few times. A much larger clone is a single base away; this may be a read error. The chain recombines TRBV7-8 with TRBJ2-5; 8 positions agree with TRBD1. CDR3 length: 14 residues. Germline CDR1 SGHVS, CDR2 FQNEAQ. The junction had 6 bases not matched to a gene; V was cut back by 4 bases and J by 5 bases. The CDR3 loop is CASSSTGDGETQYF. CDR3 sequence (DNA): TGTGCCAGCAGCTCGACAGGGGATGGGGAGACCCAGTACTTC.

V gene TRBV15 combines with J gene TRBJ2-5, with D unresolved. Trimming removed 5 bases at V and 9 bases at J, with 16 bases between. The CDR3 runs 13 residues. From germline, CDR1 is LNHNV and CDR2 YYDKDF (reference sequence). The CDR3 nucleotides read TGTGCCACCAGCGGGAAGGGATATCAGCCCCAGTACTTC. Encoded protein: CATSGKGYQPQYF.

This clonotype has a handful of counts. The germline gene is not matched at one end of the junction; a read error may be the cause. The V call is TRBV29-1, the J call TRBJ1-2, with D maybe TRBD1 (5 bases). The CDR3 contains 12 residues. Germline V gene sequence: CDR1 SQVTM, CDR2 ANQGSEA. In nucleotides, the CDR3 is TGCAGCGTTGAATCGCGGGACTACGGCTACACCTTC. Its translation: CSVESRDYGYTF.

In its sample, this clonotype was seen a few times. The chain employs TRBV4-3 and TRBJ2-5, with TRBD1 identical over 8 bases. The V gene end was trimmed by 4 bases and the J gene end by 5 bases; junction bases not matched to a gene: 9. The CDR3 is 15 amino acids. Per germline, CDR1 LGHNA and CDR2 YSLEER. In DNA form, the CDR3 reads TGCGCCAGCAGCCTCCACTACAGGGGGAGGGAGACCCAGTACTTC. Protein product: CASSLHYRGRETQYF.

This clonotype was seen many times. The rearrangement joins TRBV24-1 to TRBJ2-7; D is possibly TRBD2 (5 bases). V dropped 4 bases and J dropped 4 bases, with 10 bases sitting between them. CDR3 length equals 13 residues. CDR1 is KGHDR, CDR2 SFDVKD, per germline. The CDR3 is CATSDSGTYEQYF. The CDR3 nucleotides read TGTGCCACCAGTGACTCGGGAACATACGAGCAGTACTTC.

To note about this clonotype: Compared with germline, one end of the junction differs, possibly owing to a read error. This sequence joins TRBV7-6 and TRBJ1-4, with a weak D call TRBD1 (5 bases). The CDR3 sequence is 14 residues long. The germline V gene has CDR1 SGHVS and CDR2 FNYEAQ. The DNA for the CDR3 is TGTGCCAGCAGCTCCTCGCAGGGAAATGGAAAACTGTTTTTT. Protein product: CASSSSQGNGKLFF. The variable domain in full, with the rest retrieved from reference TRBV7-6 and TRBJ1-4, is GAGVSQSPRYKVTKRGQDVALRCDPISGHVSLYWYRQALGQGPEFLTYFNYEAQQDKSGLPNDRFSAERPEGSISTLTIQRTEQRDSAMYRCASSSSQGNGKLFFGSGTQLSVL.

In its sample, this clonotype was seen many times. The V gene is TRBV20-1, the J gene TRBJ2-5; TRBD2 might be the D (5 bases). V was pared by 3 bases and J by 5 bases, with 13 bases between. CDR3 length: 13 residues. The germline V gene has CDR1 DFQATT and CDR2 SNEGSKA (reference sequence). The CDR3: CSASRGGLETQYF. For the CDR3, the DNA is TGCAGTGCTAGCCGCGGCGGGCTGGAGACCCAGTACTTC.

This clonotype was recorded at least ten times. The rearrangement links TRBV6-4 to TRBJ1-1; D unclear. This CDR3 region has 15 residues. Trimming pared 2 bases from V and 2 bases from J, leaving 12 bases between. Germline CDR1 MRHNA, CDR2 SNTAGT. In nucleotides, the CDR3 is TGTGCCAGCAGTGACCCACGGACTGTCAACACTGAAGCTTTCTTT. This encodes CASSDPRTVNTEAFF.

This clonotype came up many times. As DNA, the CDR3 is TGTGCCAGCAGTCGAACAGGGCCAGAGACCCAGTACTTC. It specifies CASSRTGPETQYF. This chain connects TRBV7-7 to TRBJ2-5; possibly TRBD1 for D (6 bases). The CDR3 loop spans 13 amino acids. In germline, CDR1 is SSHAT, CDR2 FNYEAQ (reference sequence). Trimming took off 6 bases at V and 4 bases at J, with 12 bases between the two ends. The whole variable domain, filled in from reference TRBV7-7 and TRBJ2-5, reads GAGVSQSPRYKVTKRGQDVTLRCDPISSHATLYWYQQALGQGPEFLTYFNYEAQPDKSGLPSDRFSAERPEGSISTLTIQRTEQRDSAMYRCASSRTGPETQYFGPGTRLLVL.

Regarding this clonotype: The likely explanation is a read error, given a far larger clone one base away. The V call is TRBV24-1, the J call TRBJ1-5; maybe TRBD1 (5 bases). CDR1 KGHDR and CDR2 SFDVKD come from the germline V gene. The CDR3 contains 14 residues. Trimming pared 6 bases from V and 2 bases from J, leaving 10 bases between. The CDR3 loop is CATSYGGGNQPQHF. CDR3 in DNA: TGTGCCACCAGTTACGGAGGGGGCAATCAGCCCCAGCATTTT.

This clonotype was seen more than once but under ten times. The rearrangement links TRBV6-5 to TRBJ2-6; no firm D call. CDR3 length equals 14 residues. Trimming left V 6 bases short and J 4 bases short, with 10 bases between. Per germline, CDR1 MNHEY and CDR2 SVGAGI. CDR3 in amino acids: CASRGDSGANVLTF. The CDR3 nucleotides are TGTGCCAGCAGAGGAGATTCAGGGGCCAACGTCCTGACTTTC.

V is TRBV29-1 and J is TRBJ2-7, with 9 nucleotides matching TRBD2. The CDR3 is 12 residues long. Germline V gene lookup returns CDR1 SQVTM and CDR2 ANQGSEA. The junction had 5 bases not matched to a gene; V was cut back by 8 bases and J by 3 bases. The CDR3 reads CSPSGISYEQYF. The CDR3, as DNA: TGCAGCCCTAGCGGGATTAGCTACGAGCAGTACTTC.

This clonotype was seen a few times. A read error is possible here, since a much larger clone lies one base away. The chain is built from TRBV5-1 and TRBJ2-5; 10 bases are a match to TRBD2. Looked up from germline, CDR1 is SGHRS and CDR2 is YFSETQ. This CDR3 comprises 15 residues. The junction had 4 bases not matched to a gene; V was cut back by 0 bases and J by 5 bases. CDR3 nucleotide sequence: TGCGCCAGCAGCTTGGCTAGCGGGAGTCGGGAGACCCAGTACTTC. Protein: CASSLASGSRETQYF. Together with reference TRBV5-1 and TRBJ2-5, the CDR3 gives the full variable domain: KAGVTQTPRYLIKTRGQQVTLSCSPISGHRSVSWYQQTPGQGLQFLFEYFSETQRNKGNFPGRFSGRQFSNSRSEMNVSTLELGDSALYLCASSLASGSRETQYFGPGTRLLVL.

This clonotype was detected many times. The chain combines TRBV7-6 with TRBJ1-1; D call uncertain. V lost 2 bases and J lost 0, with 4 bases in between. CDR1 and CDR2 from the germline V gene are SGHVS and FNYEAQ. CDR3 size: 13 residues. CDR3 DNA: TGTGCCAGCAGCTTAACTATGAACACTGAAGCTTTCTTT. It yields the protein CASSLTMNTEAFF.

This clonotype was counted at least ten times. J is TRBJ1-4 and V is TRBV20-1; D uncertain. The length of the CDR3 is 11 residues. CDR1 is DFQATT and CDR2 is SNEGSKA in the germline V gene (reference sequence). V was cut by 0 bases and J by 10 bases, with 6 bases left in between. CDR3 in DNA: TGCAGTGCTAGAGATTTAGGAAAACTGTTTTTT. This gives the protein CSARDLGKLFF.

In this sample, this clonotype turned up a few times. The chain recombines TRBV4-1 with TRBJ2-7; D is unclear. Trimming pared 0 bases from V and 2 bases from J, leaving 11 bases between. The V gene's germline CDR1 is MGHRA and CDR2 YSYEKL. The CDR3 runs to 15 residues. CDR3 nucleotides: TGCGCCAGCAGCCAAGAAGATCACGAAACCTACGAGCAGTACTTC. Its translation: CASSQEDHETYEQYF.

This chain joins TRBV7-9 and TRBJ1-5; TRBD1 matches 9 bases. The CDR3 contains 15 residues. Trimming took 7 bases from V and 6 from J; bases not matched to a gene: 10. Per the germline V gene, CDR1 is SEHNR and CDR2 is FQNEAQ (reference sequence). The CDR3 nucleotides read TGTGCCAGCACCAACACCGGGACAGGGAGTCAGCCCCAGCATTTT. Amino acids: CASTNTGTGSQPQHF. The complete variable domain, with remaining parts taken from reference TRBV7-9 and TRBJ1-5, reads DTGVSQNPRHKITKRGQNVTFRCDPISEHNRLYWYRQTLGQGPEFLTYFQNEAQLEKSRLLSDRFSAERPKGSFSTLEIQRTEQGDSAMYLCASTNTGTGSQPQHFGDGTRLSIL.

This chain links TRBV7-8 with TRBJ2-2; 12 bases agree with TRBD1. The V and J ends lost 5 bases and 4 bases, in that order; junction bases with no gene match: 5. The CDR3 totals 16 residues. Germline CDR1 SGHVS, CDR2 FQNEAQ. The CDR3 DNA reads TGTGCCAGCAGCCCCCGGGACAGGGGGCGCACCGGGGAGCTGTTTTTT. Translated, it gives CASSPRDRGRTGELFF.